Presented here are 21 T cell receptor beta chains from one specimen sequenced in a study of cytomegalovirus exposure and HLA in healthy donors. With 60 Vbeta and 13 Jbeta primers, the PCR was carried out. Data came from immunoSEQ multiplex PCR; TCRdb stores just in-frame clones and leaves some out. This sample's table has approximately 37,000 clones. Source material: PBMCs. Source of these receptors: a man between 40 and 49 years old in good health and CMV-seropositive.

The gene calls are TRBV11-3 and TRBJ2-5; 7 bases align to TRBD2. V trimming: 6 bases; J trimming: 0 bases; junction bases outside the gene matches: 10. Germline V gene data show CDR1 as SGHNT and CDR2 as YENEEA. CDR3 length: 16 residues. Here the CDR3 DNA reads TGTGCCAGCAGGGCCGGAATGGGAGGGAACCAAGAGACCCAGTACTTC. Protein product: CASRAGMGGNQETQYF.

The chain's CDR3 is CASSLGQALSEQYF. Written as DNA, the CDR3 is TGTGCCAGCAGTTTAGGACAGGCTTTGTCCGAGCAGTACTTC. V gene TRBV27 combines with J gene TRBJ2-7, with 7 bases that match TRBD1. The CDR3 contains 14 residues. CDR1 and CDR2 (germline): MNHEY, SMNVEV (reference sequence). Trimming at V came to 2 bases and at J to 6 bases, leaving 7 bases not matched to a gene.

CDR3 sequence reads: CASSLPTSGLNEQFF. DNA for the CDR3: TGCGCCAGCAGCCTTCCGACTAGCGGGCTGAATGAGCAGTTCTTC. V and J are TRBV5-1 and TRBJ2-1; 10 bases are a match to TRBD2. Per germline, CDR1 SGHRS and CDR2 YFSETQ. The V segment lost 4 bases and the J segment 7 bases; nucleotides outside the gene matches: 8. The CDR3 spans 15 residues.

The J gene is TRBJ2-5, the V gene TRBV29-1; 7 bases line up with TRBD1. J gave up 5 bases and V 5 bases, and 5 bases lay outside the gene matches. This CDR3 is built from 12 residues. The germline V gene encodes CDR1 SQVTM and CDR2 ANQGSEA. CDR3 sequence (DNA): TGCAGCGTTCACAGGGGTCGGGAGACCCAGTACTTC. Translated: CSVHRGRETQYF. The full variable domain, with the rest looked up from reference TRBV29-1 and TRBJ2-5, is SAVISQKPSRDICQRGTSLTIQCQVDSQVTMMFWYRQQPGQSLTLIATANQGSEATYESGFVIDKFPISRPNLTFSTLTVSNMSPEDSSIYLCSVHRGRETQYFGPGTRLLVL.

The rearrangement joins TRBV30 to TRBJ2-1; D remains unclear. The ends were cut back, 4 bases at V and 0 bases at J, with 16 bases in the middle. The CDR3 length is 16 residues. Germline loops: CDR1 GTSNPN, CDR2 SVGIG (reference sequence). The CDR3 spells CAWIPFPRSSYNEQFF. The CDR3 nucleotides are TGTGCCTGGATCCCTTTTCCCCGGTCCTCCTACAATGAGCAGTTCTTC. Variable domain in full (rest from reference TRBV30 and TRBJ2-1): SQTIHQWPATLVQPVGSPLSLECTVEGTSNPNLYWYRQAAGRGLQLLFYSVGIGQISSEVPQNLSASRPQDRQFILSSKKLLLSDSGFYLCAWIPFPRSSYNEQFFGPGTRLTVL.

The CDR3 bases are TGTGCCAGCAGGACGGCACAGGGTCGTGAAAAACTGTTTTTT. Translating gives CASRTAQGREKLFF. This chain uses TRBV2 with TRBJ1-4, with TRBD1 as a possible D gene (6 bases). Trimming pared 6 bases from V and 7 bases from J, leaving 15 bases between. CDR3 size: 14 residues. The germline gives CDR1 SNHLY, CDR2 FYNNEI.

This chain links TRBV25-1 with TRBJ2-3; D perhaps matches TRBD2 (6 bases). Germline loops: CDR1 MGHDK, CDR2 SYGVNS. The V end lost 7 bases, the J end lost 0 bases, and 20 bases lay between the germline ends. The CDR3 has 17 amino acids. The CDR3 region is CASTPREQVSSTDTQYF. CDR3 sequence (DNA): TGTGCCAGCACCCCACGGGAGCAGGTATCTAGCACAGATACGCAGTATTTT.

CDR3 coding DNA: TGTGCCAGCAGGGACAGCCGCTACGAGCAGTACTTC. Its translation: CASRDSRYEQYF. This chain joins TRBV11-3 and TRBJ2-7, with a tentative D call TRBD1 (6 bases). The CDR3 is made up of 12 amino acids. Trimming took off 6 bases at V and 3 bases at J, with 9 bases between the two ends. Germline loops: CDR1 SGHNT, CDR2 YENEEA.

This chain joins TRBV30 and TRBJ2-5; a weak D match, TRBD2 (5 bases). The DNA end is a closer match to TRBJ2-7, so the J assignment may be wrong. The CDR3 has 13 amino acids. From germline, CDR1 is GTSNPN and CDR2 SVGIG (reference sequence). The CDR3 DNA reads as TGTGCCTGGAGTCTCGGGAACACATACGAGCAGTACTTC. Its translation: CAWSLGNTYEQYF.

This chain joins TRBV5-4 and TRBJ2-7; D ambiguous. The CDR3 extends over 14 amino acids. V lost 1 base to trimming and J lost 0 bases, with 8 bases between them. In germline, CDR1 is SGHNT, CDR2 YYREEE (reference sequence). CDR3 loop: CASSLTAVSYEQYF. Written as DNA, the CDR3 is TGTGCCAGCAGCTTGACGGCGGTCTCCTACGAGCAGTACTTC.

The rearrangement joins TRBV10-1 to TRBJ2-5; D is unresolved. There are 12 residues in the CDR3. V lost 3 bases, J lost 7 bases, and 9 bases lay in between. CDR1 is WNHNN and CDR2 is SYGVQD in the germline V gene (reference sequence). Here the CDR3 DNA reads TGCGCCAGCAGTGACGCCGGCGGGACCCAGTACTTC. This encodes CASSDAGGTQYF.

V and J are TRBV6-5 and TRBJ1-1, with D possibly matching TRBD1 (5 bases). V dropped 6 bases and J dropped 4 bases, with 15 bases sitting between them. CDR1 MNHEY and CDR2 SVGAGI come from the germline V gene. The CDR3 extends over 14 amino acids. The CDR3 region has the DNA TGTGCCAGCAGCCACCGGACATCGGGCACTGAAGCTTTCTTT. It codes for CASSHRTSGTEAFF.

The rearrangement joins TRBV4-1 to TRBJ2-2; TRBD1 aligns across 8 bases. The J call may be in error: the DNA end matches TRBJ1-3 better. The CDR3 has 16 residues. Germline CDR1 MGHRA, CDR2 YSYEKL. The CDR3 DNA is TGCGCCAGCAGTCGACTTGCAGGGGGCACTGGAAACACCATATATTTT. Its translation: CASSRLAGGTGNTIYF.

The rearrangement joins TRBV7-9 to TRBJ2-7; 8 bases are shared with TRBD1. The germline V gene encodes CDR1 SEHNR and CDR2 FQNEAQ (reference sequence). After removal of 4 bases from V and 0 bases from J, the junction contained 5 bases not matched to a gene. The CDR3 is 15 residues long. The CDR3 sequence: CASSYDRGRSYEQYF. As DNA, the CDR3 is TGTGCCAGCAGCTACGACAGGGGCCGCTCCTACGAGCAGTACTTC.

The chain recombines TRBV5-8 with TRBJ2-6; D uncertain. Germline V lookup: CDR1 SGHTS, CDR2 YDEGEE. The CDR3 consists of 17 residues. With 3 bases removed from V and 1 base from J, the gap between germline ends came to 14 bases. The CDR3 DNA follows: TGTGCCAGCAGCTCCCGCGCCTCTTTTTCTGGGGCCAACGTCCTGACTTTC. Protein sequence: CASSSRASFSGANVLTF.

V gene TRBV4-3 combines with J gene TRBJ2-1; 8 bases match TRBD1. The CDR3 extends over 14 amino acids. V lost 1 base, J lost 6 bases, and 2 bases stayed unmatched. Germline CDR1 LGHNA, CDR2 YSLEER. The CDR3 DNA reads TGCGCCAGCAGCCAAGGTGACAGGGGCAATGAGCAGTTCTTC. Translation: CASSQGDRGNEQFF.

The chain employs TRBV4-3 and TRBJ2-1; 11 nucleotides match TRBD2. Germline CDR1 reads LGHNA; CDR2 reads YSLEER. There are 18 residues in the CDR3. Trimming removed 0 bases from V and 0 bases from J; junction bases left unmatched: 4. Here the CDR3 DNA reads TGCGCCAGCAGCCAAGATAGCGGGAGGGCGAGCTCCTACAATGAGCAGTTCTTC. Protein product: CASSQDSGRASSYNEQFF.

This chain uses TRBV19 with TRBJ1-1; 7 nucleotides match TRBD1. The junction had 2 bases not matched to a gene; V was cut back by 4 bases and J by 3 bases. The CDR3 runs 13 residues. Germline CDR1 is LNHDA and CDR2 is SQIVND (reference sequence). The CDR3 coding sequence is TGTGCCAGTAGTACTGACAGGGACACTGAAGCTTTCTTT. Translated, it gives CASSTDRDTEAFF.

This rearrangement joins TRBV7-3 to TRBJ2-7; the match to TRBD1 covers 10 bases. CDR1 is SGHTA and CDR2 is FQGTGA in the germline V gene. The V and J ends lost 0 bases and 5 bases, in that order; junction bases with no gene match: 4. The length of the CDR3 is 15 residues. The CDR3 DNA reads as TGTGCCAGCAGCTTAACGGGGACAGGGGCGAACGAGCAGTACTTC. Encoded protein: CASSLTGTGANEQYF.

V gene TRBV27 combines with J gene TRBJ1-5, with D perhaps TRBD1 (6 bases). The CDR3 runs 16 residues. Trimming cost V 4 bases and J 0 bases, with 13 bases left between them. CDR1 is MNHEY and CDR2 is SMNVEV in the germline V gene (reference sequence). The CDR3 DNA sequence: TGTGCCAGCAGTTCCACGCAGGGGTATAGCAATCAGCCCCAGCATTTT. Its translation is CASSSTQGYSNQPQHF.

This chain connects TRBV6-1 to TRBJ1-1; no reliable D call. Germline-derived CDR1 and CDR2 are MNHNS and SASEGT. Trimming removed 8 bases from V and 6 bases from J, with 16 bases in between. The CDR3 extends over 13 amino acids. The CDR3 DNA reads TGTGCCAGCGAGGTAGAGTTCCTCGCTGAAGCTTTCTTT. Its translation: CASEVEFLAEAFF.